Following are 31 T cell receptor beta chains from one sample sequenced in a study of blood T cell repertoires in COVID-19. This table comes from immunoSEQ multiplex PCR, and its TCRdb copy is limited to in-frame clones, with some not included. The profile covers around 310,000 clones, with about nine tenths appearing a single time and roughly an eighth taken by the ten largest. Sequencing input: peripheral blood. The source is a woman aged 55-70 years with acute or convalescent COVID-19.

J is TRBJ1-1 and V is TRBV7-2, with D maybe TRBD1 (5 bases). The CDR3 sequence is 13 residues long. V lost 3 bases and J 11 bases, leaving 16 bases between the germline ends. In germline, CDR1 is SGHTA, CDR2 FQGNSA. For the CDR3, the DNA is TGTGCCAGCAGCTTCGGAGAGGGGAGGGCGGCTTTCTTT. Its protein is CASSFGEGRAAFF.

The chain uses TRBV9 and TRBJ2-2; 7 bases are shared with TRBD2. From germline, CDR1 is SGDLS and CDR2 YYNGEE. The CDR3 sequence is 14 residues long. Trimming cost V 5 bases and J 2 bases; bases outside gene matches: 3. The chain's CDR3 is CASRSSGNTGELFF. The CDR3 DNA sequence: TGTGCCAGCAGGTCTAGCGGTAACACCGGGGAGCTGTTTTTT.

The CDR3 nucleotides are TGTGCCAGCAGCTTCGAAACCAGCGGGGAAGAGCAGTACTTC. Residues: CASSFETSGEEQYF. The chain is built from TRBV7-2 and TRBJ2-7; 7 nucleotides agree with TRBD2. The CDR3 sequence is 14 residues long. The V and J ends lost 3 bases and 7 bases, in that order; junction bases with no gene match: 9. In germline, CDR1 is SGHTA, CDR2 FQGNSA. The complete variable domain, with remaining parts taken from reference TRBV7-2 and TRBJ2-7, reads GAGVSQSPSNKVTEKGKDVELRCDPISGHTALYWYRQSLGQGLEFLIYFQGNSAPDKSGLPSDRFSAERTGGSVSTLTIQRTQQEDSAVYLCASSFETSGEEQYFGPGTRLTVT.

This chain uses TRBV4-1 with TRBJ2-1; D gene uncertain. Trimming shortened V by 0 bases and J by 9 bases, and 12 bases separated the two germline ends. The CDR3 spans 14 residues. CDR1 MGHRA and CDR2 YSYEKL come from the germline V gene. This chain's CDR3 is CASSQEERPGEQFF. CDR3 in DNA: TGCGCCAGCAGCCAAGAGGAGAGACCCGGTGAGCAGTTCTTC.

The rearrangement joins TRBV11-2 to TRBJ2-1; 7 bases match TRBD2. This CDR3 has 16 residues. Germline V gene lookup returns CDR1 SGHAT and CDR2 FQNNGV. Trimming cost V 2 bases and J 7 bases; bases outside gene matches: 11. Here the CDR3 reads CASSLIREGPWNEQFF. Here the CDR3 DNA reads TGTGCCAGCAGCTTAATCAGGGAGGGCCCGTGGAATGAGCAGTTCTTC.

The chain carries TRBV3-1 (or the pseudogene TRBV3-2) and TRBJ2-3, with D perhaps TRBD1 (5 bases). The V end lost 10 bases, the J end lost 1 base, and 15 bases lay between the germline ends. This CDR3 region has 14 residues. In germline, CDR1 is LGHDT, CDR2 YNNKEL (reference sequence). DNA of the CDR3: TGTGCCACAGCAGGGTCCGCGGGCACAGATACGCAGTATTTT. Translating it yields CATAGSAGTDTQYF.

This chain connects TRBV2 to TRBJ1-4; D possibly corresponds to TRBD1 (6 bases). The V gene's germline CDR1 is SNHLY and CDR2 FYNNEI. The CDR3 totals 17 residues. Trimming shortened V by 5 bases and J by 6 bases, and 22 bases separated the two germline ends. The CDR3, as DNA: TGTGCCAGCAGTTCGGACAGAACTAGGGGGTATGATGAAAAACTGTTTTTT. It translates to CASSSDRTRGYDEKLFF.

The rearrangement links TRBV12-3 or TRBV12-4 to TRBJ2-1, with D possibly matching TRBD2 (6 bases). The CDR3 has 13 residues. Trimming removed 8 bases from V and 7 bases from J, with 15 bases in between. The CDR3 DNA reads TGTGCCAGCCGGGACTCCCCCCGAAATGAGCAGTTCTTC. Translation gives CASRDSPRNEQFF.

The CDR3 spells CASSSTGWGGNEQFF. The CDR3 coding sequence is TGCGCCAGCAGCTCGACAGGTTGGGGGGGCAATGAGCAGTTCTTC. The chain recombines TRBV5-1 with TRBJ2-1; possibly TRBD2 for D (7 bases). Deletions cut 3 bases from V and 6 bases from J, with 16 bases between. Per the germline V gene, CDR1 is SGHRS and CDR2 is YFSETQ. The CDR3 length is 15 residues.

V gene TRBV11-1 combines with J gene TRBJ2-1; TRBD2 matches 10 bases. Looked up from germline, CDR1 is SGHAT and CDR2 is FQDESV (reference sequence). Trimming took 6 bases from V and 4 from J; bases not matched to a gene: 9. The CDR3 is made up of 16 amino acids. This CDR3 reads CASRPSGSSRYNEQFF. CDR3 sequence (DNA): TGTGCCAGCAGACCTAGCGGGAGTAGCAGATACAATGAGCAGTTCTTC. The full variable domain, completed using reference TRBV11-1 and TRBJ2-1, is EAEVAQSPRYKITEKSQAVAFWCDPISGHATLYWYRQILGQGPELLVQFQDESVVDDSQLPKDRFSAERLKGVDSTLKIQPAELGDSAMYLCASRPSGSSRYNEQFFGPGTRLTVL.

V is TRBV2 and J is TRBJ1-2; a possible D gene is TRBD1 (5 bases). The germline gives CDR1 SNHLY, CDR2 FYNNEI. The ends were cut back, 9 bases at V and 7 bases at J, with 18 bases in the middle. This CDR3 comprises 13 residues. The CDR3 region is CASMGLRGVGYTF. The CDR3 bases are TGTGCCAGTATGGGACTTCGGGGTGTTGGCTACACCTTC.

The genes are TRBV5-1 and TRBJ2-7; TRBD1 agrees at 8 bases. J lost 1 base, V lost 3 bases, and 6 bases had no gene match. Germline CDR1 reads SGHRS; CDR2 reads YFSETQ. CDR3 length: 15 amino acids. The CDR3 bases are TGCGCCAGCAGCTCGACAGGGGTCGCATCCTACGAGCAGTACTTC. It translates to CASSSTGVASYEQYF.

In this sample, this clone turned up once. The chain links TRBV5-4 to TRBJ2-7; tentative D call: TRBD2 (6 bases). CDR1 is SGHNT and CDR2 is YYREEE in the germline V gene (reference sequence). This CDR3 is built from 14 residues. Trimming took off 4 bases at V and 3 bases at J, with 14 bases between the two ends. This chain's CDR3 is CASSADMGLYEQYF. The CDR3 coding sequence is TGTGCCAGCAGCGCCGACATGGGACTCTACGAGCAGTACTTC.

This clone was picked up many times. The CDR3 region has the DNA TGTGCCAGCAGCTTAAGGCCCCAGGGGTGGACCGGGGAGCTGTTTTTT. The encoded protein is CASSLRPQGWTGELFF. V and J are TRBV7-3 and TRBJ2-2, with a weak D call TRBD1 (6 bases). The germline V and J ends were trimmed by 1 base and 5 bases, with 14 bases remaining between them. The CDR3 extends over 16 amino acids. Germline lookup yields CDR1 SGHTA and CDR2 FQGTGA. Based on the CDR3 plus reference TRBV7-3 and TRBJ2-2, the full variable domain is GAGVSQTPSNKVTEKGKYVELRCDPISGHTALYWYRQSLGQGPEFLIYFQGTGAADDSGLPNDRFFAVRPEGSVSTLKIQRTERGDSAVYLCASSLRPQGWTGELFFGEGSRLTVL.

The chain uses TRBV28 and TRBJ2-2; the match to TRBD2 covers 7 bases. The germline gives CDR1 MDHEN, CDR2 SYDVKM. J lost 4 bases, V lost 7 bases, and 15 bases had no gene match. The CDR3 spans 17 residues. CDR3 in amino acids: CASTPRWGAGRTGELFF. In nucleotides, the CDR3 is TGTGCCAGCACCCCTCGATGGGGAGCGGGACGCACCGGGGAGCTGTTTTTT.

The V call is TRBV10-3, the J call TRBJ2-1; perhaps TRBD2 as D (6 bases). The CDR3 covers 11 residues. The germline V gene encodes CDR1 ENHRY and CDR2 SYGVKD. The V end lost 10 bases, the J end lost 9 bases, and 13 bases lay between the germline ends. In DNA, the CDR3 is TGTGCCACCCGGGAGATCGGTGAGCAGTTCTTC. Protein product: CATREIGEQFF.

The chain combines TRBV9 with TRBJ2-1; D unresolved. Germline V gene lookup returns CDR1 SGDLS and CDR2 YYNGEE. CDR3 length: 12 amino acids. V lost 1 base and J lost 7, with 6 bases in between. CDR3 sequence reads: CASSVSRNEQFF. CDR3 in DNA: TGTGCCAGCAGCGTATCCCGGAATGAGCAGTTCTTC.

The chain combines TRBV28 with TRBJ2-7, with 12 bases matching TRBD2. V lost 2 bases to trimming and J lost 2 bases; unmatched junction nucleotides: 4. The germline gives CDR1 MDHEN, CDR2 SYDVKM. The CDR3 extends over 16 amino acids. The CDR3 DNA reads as TGTGCCAGCAGTTTAGGGACTAGCGGGTTCACCTACGAGCAGTACTTC. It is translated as CASSLGTSGFTYEQYF.

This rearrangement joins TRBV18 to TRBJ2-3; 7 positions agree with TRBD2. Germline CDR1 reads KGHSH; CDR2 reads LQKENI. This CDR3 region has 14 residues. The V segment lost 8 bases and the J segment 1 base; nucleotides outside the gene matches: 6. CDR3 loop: CASALLARTDTQYF. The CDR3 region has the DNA TGTGCCAGCGCTCTACTAGCGCGCACAGATACGCAGTATTTT.

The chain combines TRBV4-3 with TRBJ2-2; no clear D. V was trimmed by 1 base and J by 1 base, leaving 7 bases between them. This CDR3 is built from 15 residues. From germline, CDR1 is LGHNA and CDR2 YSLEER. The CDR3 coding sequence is TGCGCCAGCAGCCAAGGGGCCGGGAACACCGGGGAGCTGTTTTTT. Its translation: CASSQGAGNTGELFF.

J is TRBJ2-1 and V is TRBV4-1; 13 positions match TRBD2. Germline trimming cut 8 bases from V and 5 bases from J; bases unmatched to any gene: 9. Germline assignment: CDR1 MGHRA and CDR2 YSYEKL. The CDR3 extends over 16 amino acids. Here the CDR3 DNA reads TGCGCCAGCTCATCCGCGGGACTAGCGGGGAACAATGAGCAGTTCTTC. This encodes CASSSAGLAGNNEQFF.

The CDR3 bases are TGTGCCAGCAGCTTCGGGACTACGGAGACCCAGTACTTC. Translation: CASSFGTTETQYF. The chain recombines TRBV7-3 with TRBJ2-5; 7 bases fit TRBD2. The ends lost 3 bases at V and 5 bases at J; junction bases unmatched: 3. Germline loops: CDR1 SGHTA, CDR2 FQGTGA. CDR3 length: 13 residues.

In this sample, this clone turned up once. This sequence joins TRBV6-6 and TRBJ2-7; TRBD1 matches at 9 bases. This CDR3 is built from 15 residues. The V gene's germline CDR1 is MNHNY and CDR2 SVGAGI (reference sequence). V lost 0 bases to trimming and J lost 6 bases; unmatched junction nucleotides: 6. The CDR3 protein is CASSYSPGQGAEQYF. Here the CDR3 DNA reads TGTGCCAGCAGTTACTCGCCGGGACAGGGAGCCGAGCAGTACTTC.

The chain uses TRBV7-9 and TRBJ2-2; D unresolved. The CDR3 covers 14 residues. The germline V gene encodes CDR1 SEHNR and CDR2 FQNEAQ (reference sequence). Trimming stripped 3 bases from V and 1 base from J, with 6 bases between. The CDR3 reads CASSFGRNTGELFF. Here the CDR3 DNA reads TGTGCCAGCAGCTTCGGTCGGAACACCGGGGAGCTGTTTTTT.

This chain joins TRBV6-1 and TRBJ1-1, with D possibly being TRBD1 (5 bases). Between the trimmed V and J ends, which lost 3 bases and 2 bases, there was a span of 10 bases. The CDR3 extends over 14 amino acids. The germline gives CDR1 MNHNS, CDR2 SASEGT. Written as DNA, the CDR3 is TGTGCCAGCAGTGAGACAGCTGCTAACACTGAAGCTTTCTTT. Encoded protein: CASSETAANTEAFF.

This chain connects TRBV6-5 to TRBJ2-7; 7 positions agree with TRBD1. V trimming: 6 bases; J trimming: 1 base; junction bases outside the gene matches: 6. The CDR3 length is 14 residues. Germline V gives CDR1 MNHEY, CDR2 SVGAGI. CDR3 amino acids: CASSFGTDSYEQYF. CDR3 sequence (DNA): TGTGCCAGCAGCTTTGGGACAGATTCCTACGAGCAGTACTTC.

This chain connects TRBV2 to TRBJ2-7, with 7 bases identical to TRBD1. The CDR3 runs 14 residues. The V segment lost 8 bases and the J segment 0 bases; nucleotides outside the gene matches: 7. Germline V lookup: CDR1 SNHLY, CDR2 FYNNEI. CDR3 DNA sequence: TGTGCCAGCCGGGACAGAGGGGACTCCTACGAGCAGTACTTC. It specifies CASRDRGDSYEQYF. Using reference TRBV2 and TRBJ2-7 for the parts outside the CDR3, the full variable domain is EPEVTQTPSHQVTQMGQEVILRCVPISNHLYFYWYRQILGQKVEFLVSFYNNEISEKSEIFDDQFSVERPDGSNFTLKIRSTKLEDSAMYFCASRDRGDSYEQYFGPGTRLTVT.

The CDR3 nucleotides read TGTGCCAGCAGTGAAGCGCAAACAGGGAATTCACCCCTCCACTTT. Encoded protein: CASSEAQTGNSPLHF. This rearrangement joins TRBV2 to TRBJ1-6; maybe TRBD1 (6 bases). Trimming removed 0 bases from V and 7 bases from J, with 10 bases in between. Germline CDR1 reads SNHLY; CDR2 reads FYNNEI. CDR3 size: 15 residues.

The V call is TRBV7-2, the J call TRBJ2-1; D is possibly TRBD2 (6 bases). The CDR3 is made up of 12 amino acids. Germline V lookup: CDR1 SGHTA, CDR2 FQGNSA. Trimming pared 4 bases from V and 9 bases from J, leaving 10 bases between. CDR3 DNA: TGTGCCAGCAGCTCGCAGGGAGGTGAGCAGTTCTTC. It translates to CASSSQGGEQFF.

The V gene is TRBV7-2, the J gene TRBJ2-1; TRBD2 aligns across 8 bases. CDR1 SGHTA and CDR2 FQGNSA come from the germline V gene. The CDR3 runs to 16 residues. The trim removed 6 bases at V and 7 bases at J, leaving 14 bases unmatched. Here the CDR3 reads CASSNQREWALNEQFF. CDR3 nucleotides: TGTGCCAGCAGTAACCAGCGGGAGTGGGCTTTAAATGAGCAGTTCTTC.

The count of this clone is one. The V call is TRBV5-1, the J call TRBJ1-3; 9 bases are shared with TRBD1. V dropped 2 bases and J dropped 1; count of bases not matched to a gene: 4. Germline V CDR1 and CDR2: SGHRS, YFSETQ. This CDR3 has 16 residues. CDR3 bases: TGCGCCAGCAGCTTAAACAGGGGGCTATCTGGAAACACCATATATTTT. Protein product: CASSLNRGLSGNTIYF. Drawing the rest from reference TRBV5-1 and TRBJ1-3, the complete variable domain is KAGVTQTPRYLIKTRGQQVTLSCSPISGHRSVSWYQQTPGQGLQFLFEYFSETQRNKGNFPGRFSGRQFSNSRSEMNVSTLELGDSALYLCASSLNRGLSGNTIYFGEGSWLTVV.